These 23 T cell receptor beta chains came from one sample sequenced in a study of shared clonotypes between healthy human individuals. Clones were sequenced by immunoSEQ multiplex PCR, and TCRdb holds only the in-frame ones, with some missing. The sample consists of some 2.1 million clones, 85% to 95% of them appearing once. The source material was naive CD4+ T cells sorted from blood. Subset indicated: CD45RA+ positively selected. The receptors come from a man younger than 35 in good health.

About this clone itself: The identical CDR3 is also encoded by other nucleotide sequences in the sample. The chain has TRBV5-1 and TRBJ2-7, with D maybe TRBD1 (6 bases). CDR1 and CDR2 from the germline V gene are SGHRS and YFSETQ. Trimming took off 0 bases at V and 3 bases at J, with 10 bases between the two ends. CDR3 length: 14 amino acids. The DNA of the CDR3 is TGCGCCAGCAGCTTGGAGGACAGTAGCTACGAGCAGTACTTC. Protein sequence: CASSLEDSSYEQYF.

V and J are TRBV18 and TRBJ2-2, with TRBD1 identical over 7 bases. Germline lookup yields CDR1 KGHSH and CDR2 LQKENI. The CDR3 is 16 amino acids. V lost 6 bases and J lost 0; bases outside the gene matches: 7. The CDR3 region is CASSQRGGANTGELFF. The CDR3 DNA sequence: TGTGCCAGCTCTCAACGAGGGGGCGCGAACACCGGGGAGCTGTTTTTT.

V usage is TRBV28 and J usage is TRBJ2-7; D remains ambiguous. V was pared by 7 bases and J by 6 bases, with 13 bases between. The CDR3 runs to 12 residues. CDR1 is MDHEN and CDR2 is SYDVKM in the germline V gene. The CDR3 sequence: CASNQSPSEQYF. CDR3 in DNA: TGTGCCAGCAACCAGAGCCCATCCGAGCAGTACTTC.

V usage is TRBV27 and J usage is TRBJ1-4; 9 bases align to TRBD1. Germline loops: CDR1 MNHEY, CDR2 SMNVEV (reference sequence). V trimming: 8 bases; J trimming: 5 bases; junction bases outside the gene matches: 6. The CDR3 has 14 amino acids. CDR3 protein: CASGKTGGNEKLFF. For the CDR3, the DNA is TGTGCCAGCGGCAAGACAGGGGGAAATGAAAAACTGTTTTTT.

V gene TRBV9 combines with J gene TRBJ2-3, with TRBD2 matching 11 bases. J was trimmed by 0 bases and V by 0 bases; bases with no gene match: 6. The CDR3 has 18 amino acids. Germline V gene data show CDR1 as SGDLS and CDR2 as YYNGEE. The CDR3 is CASSVAGLAVLSTDTQYF. The CDR3 bases are TGTGCCAGCAGCGTAGCGGGACTAGCGGTTCTTAGCACAGATACGCAGTATTTT.

On this clone itself: This same CDR3 is encoded by further DNA sequences in the sample. In DNA, the CDR3 is TGTGCCAGCTCACGACAGGGGGCGAACACCGGGGAGCTGTTTTTT. Its protein is CASSRQGANTGELFF. The rearrangement links TRBV18 to TRBJ2-2, with 9 bases identical to TRBD1. Germline assignment: CDR1 KGHSH and CDR2 LQKENI. The length of the CDR3 is 15 residues. V gave up 4 bases and J gave up 0 bases; unmatched junction bases: 0.

The chain is built from TRBV15 and TRBJ1-3; D is uncertain. Germline loops: CDR1 LNHNV, CDR2 YYDKDF (reference sequence). This CDR3 is 16 amino acids long. V was pared by 0 bases and J by 5 bases, with 14 bases between. For the CDR3, the DNA is TGTGCCACCAGCAGAGACCGACTAGGGTCTCGAAACACCATATATTTT. This encodes CATSRDRLGSRNTIYF. Drawing the rest from reference TRBV15 and TRBJ1-3, the complete variable domain is DAMVIQNPRYQVTQFGKPVTLSCSQTLNHNVMYWYQQKSSQAPKLLFHYYDKDFNNEADTPDNFQSRRPNTSFCFLDIRSPGLGDTAMYLCATSRDRLGSRNTIYFGEGSWLTVV.

V gene TRBV30 combines with J gene TRBJ2-1, with D unresolved. CDR1 and CDR2 (germline): GTSNPN, SVGIG (reference sequence). This CDR3 is built from 11 residues. Trimming took off 0 bases at V and 6 bases at J, with 3 bases between the two ends. The CDR3 coding sequence is TGTGCCTGGAGTGTATTCAATGAGCAGTTCTTC. This translates into CAWSVFNEQFF.

In regard to this clone: The same CDR3 is also encoded by other DNA sequences in this sample. This chain connects TRBV2 to TRBJ1-4; TRBD1 agrees at 7 bases. Losses at the gene ends were 8 bases for V and 5 bases for J; bases not matched to a gene: 8. This CDR3 contains 14 residues. Germline loops: CDR1 SNHLY, CDR2 FYNNEI. The DNA of the CDR3 is TGTGCCAGCCGTAGGACAGGAACGAATGAAAAACTGTTTTTT. This codes for CASRRTGTNEKLFF. Looking up the rest from reference TRBV2 and TRBJ1-4 gives the full variable domain: EPEVTQTPSHQVTQMGQEVILRCVPISNHLYFYWYRQILGQKVEFLVSFYNNEISEKSEIFDDQFSVERPDGSNFTLKIRSTKLEDSAMYFCASRRTGTNEKLFFGSGTQLSVL.

The chain employs TRBV21-1 and TRBJ1-1. TRBV21-1 is recorded as a pseudogene. The CDR3 is 11 amino acids. In nucleotides, the CDR3 is TGTGCCACACCCAAGAACACTGAAGCTTTCTTT. Translated: CATPKNTEAFF.

CDR3 sequence: CTSSQATGGPFRASQGDTQYF. The CDR3 nucleotides are TGCACCAGCAGCCAGGCAACGGGAGGGCCGTTTCGCGCTTCCCAGGGGGATACGCAGTATTTT. The rearrangement links TRBV1 to TRBJ2-3; the table's D call TRBD2 went unverified against the DNA. TRBV1 is deemed a pseudogene. The CDR3 is 21 residues long.

The V and J genes are TRBV5-4 and TRBJ2-3, with 8 bases aligning to TRBD2. Unmatched junction bases numbered 3, after V lost 4 bases and J lost 5 bases. CDR3 length equals 13 residues. Per germline, CDR1 SGHNT and CDR2 YYREEE (reference sequence). CDR3 loop: CASSQAGGDTQYF. The CDR3 DNA reads as TGTGCCAGCAGCCAGGCGGGAGGAGATACGCAGTATTTT.

The genes are TRBV5-1 and TRBJ1-2; D gene ambiguous. V was cut by 0 bases and J by 3 bases, with 12 bases left in between. This CDR3 has 15 amino acids. Germline-derived CDR1 and CDR2 are SGHRS and YFSETQ. The CDR3 loop reads CASSLGFFADYGYTF. CDR3 bases: TGCGCCAGCAGCTTGGGGTTCTTTGCGGACTATGGCTACACCTTC.

This chain joins TRBV28 and TRBJ1-6; TRBD1 agrees at 9 bases. CDR3 size: 15 residues. V dropped 4 bases and J dropped 7; count of bases not matched to a gene: 5. CDR1 MDHEN and CDR2 SYDVKM come from the germline V gene. The DNA of the CDR3 is TGTGCCAGCAGTTACCGGGACAGGGAGAATTCACCCCTCCACTTT. This sequence encodes CASSYRDRENSPLHF. Supplemented by reference TRBV28 and TRBJ1-6, the full variable domain reads DVKVTQSSRYLVKRTGEKVFLECVQDMDHENMFWYRQDPGLGLRLIYFSYDVKMKEKGDIPEGYSVSREKKERFSLILESASTNQTSMYLCASSYRDRENSPLHFGNGTRLTVT.

The chain is built from TRBV10-1 and TRBJ2-7; TRBD1 or TRBD2 may be the D gene (5 bases each). CDR3 length equals 15 residues. Germline values: CDR1 WNHNN, CDR2 SYGVQD (reference sequence). V lost 3 bases, J lost 5 bases, and 17 bases lay in between. The CDR3 here is CASSDQASNRNEQYF. In DNA form, the CDR3 reads TGCGCCAGCAGTGATCAGGCTAGCAACAGGAACGAGCAGTACTTC.

The table lists this clone with a count of one. The chain carries TRBV11-3 and TRBJ2-1, with D possibly being TRBD1 (5 bases). Germline V CDR1 and CDR2: SGHNT, YENEEA. The germline V and J ends were trimmed by 5 bases and 12 bases, with 17 bases remaining between them. The CDR3 spans 13 residues. The CDR3 DNA sequence: TGTGCCAGCAGCACCACCGACAGAATGACGCAGTTCTTC. This codes for CASSTTDRMTQFF.

The chain carries TRBV18 and TRBJ2-2, with 10 bases fitting TRBD2. Germline trimming cut 3 bases from V and 6 bases from J; bases unmatched to any gene: 7. This CDR3 spans 16 amino acids. Germline loops: CDR1 KGHSH, CDR2 LQKENI. Here the CDR3 DNA reads TGTGCCAGCTCACCTATACTAGCGGGAATTTCCGGGGAGCTGTTTTTT. Translated: CASSPILAGISGELFF.

The chain recombines TRBV13 with TRBJ2-3; D may be TRBD2 (5 bases). V shed 2 bases and J shed 2 bases, with 17 bases lying between them. CDR3 size: 17 residues. The germline V gene encodes CDR1 PRHDT and CDR2 FYEKMQ (reference sequence). CDR3 DNA: TGTGCCAGCAGCTTACGGGCGGGCGGGCCCACCACAGATACGCAGTATTTT. Its translation: CASSLRAGGPTTDTQYF.

The chain carries TRBV5-1 and TRBJ1-4; 8 bases map to TRBD1. CDR3 size: 19 residues. The ends lost 1 base at V and 1 base at J; junction bases unmatched: 12. Germline V gene sequence: CDR1 SGHRS, CDR2 YFSETQ. This CDR3 is CASSLYARGPVVTNEKLFF. As DNA, the CDR3 is TGCGCCAGCAGCTTGTACGCCAGGGGGCCGGTTGTAACTAATGAAAAACTGTTTTTT.

Notes on this clone: Other DNA sequences in this sample translate to the same CDR3. This chain uses TRBV5-4 with TRBJ2-3, with D perhaps TRBD2 (5 bases). CDR1 is SGHNT, CDR2 YYREEE, per germline (reference sequence). V lost 0 bases and J lost 5, with 7 bases in between. The CDR3 runs 13 residues. The CDR3 DNA reads as TGTGCCAGCAGCTTGGCCGCGGGAGATACGCAGTATTTT. The encoded protein is CASSLAAGDTQYF.

The genes are TRBV19 and TRBJ1-3; tentative D call: TRBD1 (6 bases). The CDR3 spans 14 residues. Germline CDR1 LNHDA, CDR2 SQIVND (reference sequence). V lost 5 bases and J lost 4, with 12 bases in between. The CDR3 is CASSAQGSGNTIYF. CDR3 coding DNA: TGTGCCAGTAGTGCTCAGGGGTCGGGAAACACCATATATTTT.

Regarding this clone: Compared with germline, one end of the junction differs, possibly owing to a read error. CDR3 residues: CASNRDQLYNEQFF. CDR3 in DNA: TGCGCGAGCAATAGGGACCAACTATACAATGAGCAGTTCTTC. The genes are TRBV5-1 and TRBJ2-1; D is perhaps TRBD1 or TRBD2 (5 bases each). CDR1 and CDR2 from the germline V gene are SGHRS and YFSETQ. This CDR3 is built from 14 residues.

Turning to this clone: The junction departs from the called germline gene at one end, perhaps through a read error. The CDR3 DNA follows: TGTGCCAGCAGTGTAGGGGCAGGAGGGCAGTACTTC. It yields the protein CASSVGAGGQYF. The genes are TRBV9 and TRBJ2-7, with D tentatively TRBD1 or TRBD2 (5 bases each). Germline V CDR1 and CDR2: SGDLS, YYNGEE. The CDR3 is made up of 12 amino acids.